Sequencing of this T cell receptor beta chain was carried out in a study of blood T cell repertoires in COVID-19. Clones were read by immunoSEQ multiplex PCR, and TCRdb kept only the in-frame ones, dropping some. This table has a few hundred thousand clones, 75% to 90% appearing once. Donors in Cohort 3 counted as recovered after two negative PCRs, clearance, or symptom resolution. Looked up from germline, CDR1 is SGDLS and CDR2 is YYNGEE. The J segment lost 1 base and the V segment lost 0 bases, leaving 5 bases of the junction unmatched. The CDR3 contains 17 residues. This chain links TRBV9 with TRBJ2-3; 10 bases match TRBD2. The source is a woman aged 25 to 39 who had recovered from COVID-19. The sample consisted of PBMCs or T cells enriched from blood (not recorded which). The CDR3 nucleotides are TGTGCCAGCAGCGTAGAGGTAGCGGGAGGAGGCACAGATACGCAGTATTTT. Translating gives CASSVEVAGGGTDTQYF.